Listed below are T cell receptor beta chains from one sample, sequenced in a study of blood T cell repertoires in COVID-19. Repertoires were generated with immunoSEQ multiplex PCR, while TCRdb's copy carries only in-frame clones and drops some. Of roughly 130,000 clones listed, roughly 80% are singletons. Sequenced sample: PBMCs or T cells enriched from blood (not recorded which). The receptor set was obtained from a man between 45 and 60 years old who had recovered from COVID-19. CDR3s include the opening cysteine and the closing phenylalanine or tryptophan. Fields, in order: D gene, clone size, V gene, J gene, CDR3 protein, CDR3 DNA. A D gene is named only where the DNA matches it firmly. The size of a clone is reported for some rows only, either as once, few or many, or as a class for expanded clones.

d_call: NA; clone_size: few; v_call: TRBV7-8; j_call: TRBJ2-7; cdr3_aa: CASSKFAGVGEQYF; cdr3_nt: TGTGCCAGCAGCAAATTTGCAGGGGTTGGCGAGCAGTACTTC
d_call: TRBD1; clone_size: NA; v_call: TRBV2; j_call: TRBJ2-3; cdr3_aa: CASSAWTGRGTDTQYF; cdr3_nt: TGTGCCAGCAGTGCCTGGACAGGAAGGGGCACAGATACGCAGTATTTT
d_call: TRBD2; clone_size: NA; v_call: TRBV10-2; j_call: TRBJ2-1; cdr3_aa: CASSRTSEYNEQFF; cdr3_nt: TGCGCCAGCAGTAGGACTAGCGAGTACAATGAGCAGTTCTTC
d_call: TRBD1; clone_size: NA; v_call: TRBV4-3; j_call: TRBJ2-3; cdr3_aa: CASSQSGTGKTDTQYF; cdr3_nt: TGCGCCAGCAGCCAATCCGGGACAGGGAAAACAGATACGCAGTATTTT
d_call: NA; clone_size: NA; v_call: TRBV27; j_call: TRBJ2-7; cdr3_aa: CASTSTVGEQYF; cdr3_nt: TGTGCCAGCACCTCGACAGTCGGCGAGCAGTACTTC
d_call: NA; clone_size: NA; v_call: TRBV6-2/TRBV6-3; j_call: TRBJ1-6; cdr3_aa: CASSTRQSSYNSPLHF; cdr3_nt: TGTGCCAGCAGTACAAGACAGAGCTCCTATAATTCACCCCTCCACTTT
d_call: TRBD1; clone_size: NA; v_call: TRBV23-1; j_call: TRBJ2-3; cdr3_aa: CASSQLPHRQGPDTDTQYF; cdr3_nt: TGCGCCAGCAGTCAATTACCCCACCGACAGGGGCCAGACACAGATACGCAGTATTTT
d_call: NA; clone_size: many; v_call: TRBV28; j_call: TRBJ1-3; cdr3_aa: CASSLTRGGNTIYF; cdr3_nt: TGTGCCAGCAGTTTAACGCGGGGTGGAAACACCATATATTTT
d_call: NA; clone_size: few; v_call: TRBV9; j_call: TRBJ2-2; cdr3_aa: CASSVVPGTGELFF; cdr3_nt: TGTGCCAGCAGCGTAGTTCCAGGGACCGGGGAGCTGTTTTTT
d_call: NA; clone_size: NA; v_call: TRBV19; j_call: TRBJ2-3; cdr3_aa: CASSMFGGADVDTQYF; cdr3_nt: TGTGCCAGTAGTATGTTTGGGGGGGCCGATGTAGATACGCAGTATTTT
d_call: TRBD1; clone_size: NA; v_call: TRBV5-1; j_call: TRBJ2-7; cdr3_aa: CASSPTGVGEQYF; cdr3_nt: TGCGCCAGCAGCCCGACAGGGGTGGGCGAGCAGTACTTC
d_call: NA; clone_size: NA; v_call: TRBV7-2; j_call: TRBJ2-7; cdr3_aa: CASSLDDGGNYEQYF; cdr3_nt: TGTGCCAGCAGCTTAGATGACGGGGGAAACTACGAGCAGTACTTC
d_call: TRBD1; clone_size: NA; v_call: TRBV11-3; j_call: TRBJ2-2; cdr3_aa: CASSLRGQGKAGELFF; cdr3_nt: TGTGCCAGCAGCTTAAGGGGGCAGGGAAAGGCCGGGGAGCTGTTTTTT
d_call: TRBD2; clone_size: NA; v_call: TRBV5-1; j_call: TRBJ2-7; cdr3_aa: CASSPGGGGSTYEQYF; cdr3_nt: TGCGCCAGCAGCCCGGGAGGCGGAGGTTCTACCTACGAGCAGTACTTC
d_call: NA; clone_size: once; v_call: TRBV7-9; j_call: TRBJ2-7; cdr3_aa: CASSLAEGSYEQYF; cdr3_nt: TGTGCCAGCAGCTTAGCGGAGGGGAGCTACGAGCAGTACTTC
d_call: NA; clone_size: NA; v_call: TRBV12-3/TRBV12-4; j_call: TRBJ1-2; cdr3_aa: CASSFRSSYGYTF; cdr3_nt: TGTGCCAGCAGTTTTCGGAGTAGTTATGGCTACACCTTC
d_call: NA; clone_size: NA; v_call: TRBV11-3; j_call: TRBJ2-3; cdr3_aa: CASSEDNTDTQYF; cdr3_nt: TGTGCCAGCAGCGAAGACAACACAGATACGCAGTATTTT
d_call: NA; clone_size: NA; v_call: TRBV28; j_call: TRBJ2-5; cdr3_aa: CASSGTFWQTQYF; cdr3_nt: TGTGCCAGCAGTGGGACATTCTGGCAGACCCAGTACTTC
d_call: NA; clone_size: NA; v_call: TRBV27; j_call: TRBJ2-1; cdr3_aa: CASSLTSNRNEQFF; cdr3_nt: TGTGCCAGCAGTTTAACTAGCAATCGCAATGAGCAGTTCTTC
d_call: NA; clone_size: once; v_call: TRBV7-3; j_call: TRBJ2-5; cdr3_aa: CASSLTCRWRELCGVETQYF; cdr3_nt: TGTGCCAGCAGCTTAACTTGTCGGTGGAGGGAGCTCTGCGGGGTGGAGACCCAGTACTTC
d_call: NA; clone_size: NA; v_call: TRBV5-1; j_call: TRBJ2-3; cdr3_aa: CASGVGESTDTQYF; cdr3_nt: TGCGCCAGCGGCGTGGGGGAGAGCACAGATACGCAGTATTTT
d_call: NA; clone_size: NA; v_call: TRBV5-1; j_call: TRBJ1-4; cdr3_aa: CASSLVTAKNEKLFF; cdr3_nt: TGCGCCAGCAGCTTGGTTACAGCAAAAAATGAAAAACTGTTTTTT
d_call: NA; clone_size: NA; v_call: TRBV27; j_call: TRBJ2-3; cdr3_aa: CASSLIEADTQYF; cdr3_nt: TGTGCCAGCAGTTTAATAGAGGCGGATACGCAGTATTTT
d_call: NA; clone_size: few; v_call: TRBV7-2; j_call: TRBJ1-1; cdr3_aa: CASSLYPDSSNTEAFF; cdr3_nt: TGTGCCAGCAGCTTATACCCCGACTCAAGTAACACTGAAGCTTTCTTT
d_call: TRBD1; clone_size: NA; v_call: TRBV5-4; j_call: TRBJ1-2; cdr3_aa: CASSQLDREVGYTF; cdr3_nt: TGTGCCAGCAGCCAATTAGACAGGGAGGTTGGCTACACCTTC
d_call: NA; clone_size: NA; v_call: TRBV12-5; j_call: TRBJ2-2; cdr3_aa: CASGSEGELFF; cdr3_nt: TGTGCTAGTGGCTCAGAAGGGGAGCTGTTTTTT
d_call: NA; clone_size: NA; v_call: TRBV7-8; j_call: TRBJ1-2; cdr3_aa: CASSFLAPDNYGYTF; cdr3_nt: TGTGCCAGCAGCTTTCTAGCGCCGGATAACTATGGCTACACCTTC
d_call: NA; clone_size: NA; v_call: TRBV24-1; j_call: TRBJ2-5; cdr3_aa: CATSVGPFQETQYF; cdr3_nt: TGTGCCACCAGTGTTGGGCCCTTCCAAGAGACCCAGTACTTC
d_call: TRBD2; clone_size: NA; v_call: TRBV18; j_call: TRBJ2-7; cdr3_aa: CASSPPGRVGDEQYF; cdr3_nt: TGTGCCAGCTCACCACCGGGGAGGGTAGGGGACGAGCAGTACTTC
d_call: NA; clone_size: NA; v_call: TRBV5-4; j_call: TRBJ2-6; cdr3_aa: CASGVGGTAVTGANVLTF; cdr3_nt: TGTGCCAGCGGGGTGGGCGGGACCGCCGTGACTGGGGCCAACGTCCTGACTTTC
d_call: TRBD1; clone_size: NA; v_call: TRBV5-1; j_call: TRBJ2-3; cdr3_aa: CASSETGGRADTQYF; cdr3_nt: TGCGCCAGCAGCGAGACAGGGGGCAGGGCAGATACGCAGTATTTT
d_call: NA; clone_size: once; v_call: TRBV5-8; j_call: TRBJ1-5; cdr3_aa: CASSVQTGHSNQPQHF; cdr3_nt: TGTGCCAGCAGCGTCCAGACAGGTCATAGCAATCAGCCCCAGCATTTT
d_call: NA; clone_size: NA; v_call: TRBV12-3/TRBV12-4; j_call: TRBJ2-5; cdr3_aa: CASSLQVQETQYF; cdr3_nt: TGTGCCAGCAGTTTACAGGTCCAAGAGACCCAGTACTTC
d_call: NA; clone_size: NA; v_call: TRBV11-3; j_call: TRBJ2-5; cdr3_aa: CASSLDGTQYF; cdr3_nt: TGTGCCAGCAGCTTAGACGGGACCCAGTACTTC
d_call: TRBD1; clone_size: NA; v_call: TRBV5-4; j_call: TRBJ1-6; cdr3_aa: CASSYRTGPGLTNSPLHF; cdr3_nt: TGTGCCAGCAGCTATAGGACAGGGCCCGGTTTGACGAATTCACCCCTCCACTTT
d_call: TRBD2; clone_size: NA; v_call: TRBV12-5; j_call: TRBJ2-1; cdr3_aa: CASGPRKSSGGWDEQFF; cdr3_nt: TGTGCTAGTGGCCCACGTAAATCTAGCGGGGGGTGGGATGAGCAGTTCTTC
d_call: TRBD1; clone_size: NA; v_call: TRBV7-6; j_call: TRBJ2-3; cdr3_aa: CASSLAAGGRSTDTQYF; cdr3_nt: TGTGCCAGCAGCTTAGCGGCAGGGGGCCGTAGCACAGATACGCAGTATTTT
d_call: TRBD1; clone_size: NA; v_call: TRBV28; j_call: TRBJ1-1; cdr3_aa: CASSSVGTENTEAFF; cdr3_nt: TGTGCCAGCAGTTCAGTGGGGACAGAGAACACTGAAGCTTTCTTT
d_call: NA; clone_size: NA; v_call: TRBV5-1; j_call: TRBJ1-6; cdr3_aa: CASSSPEGNSPLHF; cdr3_nt: TGCGCCAGCAGCTCCCCGGAGGGAAATTCACCCCTCCACTTT
d_call: TRBD1; clone_size: NA; v_call: TRBV5-6; j_call: TRBJ1-4; cdr3_aa: CASSSTLGQGGEKLFF; cdr3_nt: TGTGCCAGCAGCTCGACCCTGGGACAGGGGGGTGAAAAACTGTTTTTT
d_call: NA; clone_size: NA; v_call: TRBV7-2; j_call: TRBJ2-5; cdr3_aa: CASSLVQGIMAQYF; cdr3_nt: TGTGCCAGCAGCTTAGTCCAGGGGATAATGGCCCAGTACTTC
d_call: TRBD2; clone_size: NA; v_call: TRBV7-3; j_call: TRBJ2-1; cdr3_aa: CASSLSGTRLNEQFF; cdr3_nt: TGTGCCAGCAGCTTAAGTGGGACTAGGTTGAATGAGCAGTTCTTC
d_call: TRBD2; clone_size: NA; v_call: TRBV7-2; j_call: TRBJ2-1; cdr3_aa: CASSTTSGKGVFF; cdr3_nt: TGTGCCAGCAGCACCACTAGCGGAAAGGGGGTGTTCTTC
d_call: NA; clone_size: NA; v_call: TRBV4-3; j_call: TRBJ1-2; cdr3_aa: CASSPGPGGSGYTF; cdr3_nt: TGCGCCAGCAGCCCTGGTCCGGGGGGCAGCGGCTACACCTTC
d_call: NA; clone_size: NA; v_call: TRBV7-6; j_call: TRBJ2-5; cdr3_aa: CASSLGERQTQYF; cdr3_nt: TGTGCCAGCAGCTTGGGTGAGCGACAGACCCAGTACTTC
d_call: NA; clone_size: NA; v_call: TRBV6-2/TRBV6-3; j_call: TRBJ2-1; cdr3_aa: CASSSVQGSYNEQFF; cdr3_nt: TGTGCCAGCAGTTCAGTACAGGGCTCCTACAATGAGCAGTTCTTC
d_call: TRBD1; clone_size: once; v_call: TRBV6-5; j_call: TRBJ2-7; cdr3_aa: CASSSTGQGPFEEQYF; cdr3_nt: TGTGCCAGCAGTTCAACCGGACAGGGCCCGTTCGAAGAGCAGTACTTC
d_call: TRBD1; clone_size: few; v_call: TRBV7-2; j_call: TRBJ1-2; cdr3_aa: CASSLDRAYGYTF; cdr3_nt: TGTGCCAGCAGCCTGGACAGGGCCTATGGCTACACCTTC
d_call: TRBD2; clone_size: NA; v_call: TRBV5-1; j_call: TRBJ2-7; cdr3_aa: CASSLTPSGGGEQYF; cdr3_nt: TGCGCCAGCAGCTTGACCCCTAGCGGGGGTGGGGAGCAGTACTTC
d_call: NA; clone_size: NA; v_call: TRBV28; j_call: TRBJ1-5; cdr3_aa: CASSLLPTSSASRPQHF; cdr3_nt: TGTGCCAGCAGTTTACTCCCTACTAGTTCGGCCAGTCGGCCCCAGCATTTT
d_call: TRBD2; clone_size: NA; v_call: TRBV9; j_call: TRBJ2-3; cdr3_aa: CASSVNPGLAGGTDTQYF; cdr3_nt: TGTGCCAGCAGCGTAAACCCCGGACTAGCGGGGGGCACAGATACGCAGTATTTT
d_call: NA; clone_size: NA; v_call: TRBV27; j_call: TRBJ2-7; cdr3_aa: CASSLALDGTYEQYF; cdr3_nt: TGTGCCAGCAGTTTGGCCCTAGACGGTACCTACGAGCAGTACTTC
d_call: NA; clone_size: NA; v_call: TRBV3-1/TRBV3-2; j_call: TRBJ1-4; cdr3_aa: CASSHGTRGGKLFF; cdr3_nt: TGTGCCAGCAGCCATGGGACAAGAGGAGGAAAACTGTTTTTT
d_call: TRBD2; clone_size: NA; v_call: TRBV11-2; j_call: TRBJ2-7; cdr3_aa: CASSPLGGSGLEQYF; cdr3_nt: TGTGCCAGCAGCCCCCTGGGAGGGAGTGGTTTAGAGCAGTACTTC
d_call: NA; clone_size: NA; v_call: TRBV2; j_call: TRBJ1-6; cdr3_aa: CASSAGAGDNSPLHF; cdr3_nt: TGTGCCAGCAGTGCAGGGGCAGGGGATAATTCACCCCTCCACTTT
d_call: TRBD1; clone_size: once; v_call: TRBV7-2; j_call: TRBJ1-4; cdr3_aa: CASRFRDSINEKLFF; cdr3_nt: TGTGCCAGCAGATTCCGGGACAGCATTAATGAAAAACTGTTTTTT
d_call: NA; clone_size: NA; v_call: TRBV5-1; j_call: TRBJ2-3; cdr3_aa: CASSAGPLSTDTQYF; cdr3_nt: TGCGCCAGCAGCGCGGGTCCCCTAAGCACAGATACGCAGTATTTT
d_call: TRBD1; clone_size: few; v_call: TRBV28; j_call: TRBJ1-5; cdr3_aa: CASSSQGEAQHF; cdr3_nt: TGTGCCAGCAGTTCACAGGGGGAGGCCCAGCATTTT
d_call: NA; clone_size: NA; v_call: TRBV30; j_call: TRBJ2-1; cdr3_aa: CAWKWGPNEQFF; cdr3_nt: TGTGCCTGGAAGTGGGGCCCCAATGAGCAGTTCTTC
d_call: TRBD1; clone_size: NA; v_call: TRBV5-1; j_call: TRBJ2-2; cdr3_aa: CASSLETGSSGELFF; cdr3_nt: TGCGCCAGCAGCTTGGAGACAGGGTCGTCCGGGGAGCTGTTTTTT